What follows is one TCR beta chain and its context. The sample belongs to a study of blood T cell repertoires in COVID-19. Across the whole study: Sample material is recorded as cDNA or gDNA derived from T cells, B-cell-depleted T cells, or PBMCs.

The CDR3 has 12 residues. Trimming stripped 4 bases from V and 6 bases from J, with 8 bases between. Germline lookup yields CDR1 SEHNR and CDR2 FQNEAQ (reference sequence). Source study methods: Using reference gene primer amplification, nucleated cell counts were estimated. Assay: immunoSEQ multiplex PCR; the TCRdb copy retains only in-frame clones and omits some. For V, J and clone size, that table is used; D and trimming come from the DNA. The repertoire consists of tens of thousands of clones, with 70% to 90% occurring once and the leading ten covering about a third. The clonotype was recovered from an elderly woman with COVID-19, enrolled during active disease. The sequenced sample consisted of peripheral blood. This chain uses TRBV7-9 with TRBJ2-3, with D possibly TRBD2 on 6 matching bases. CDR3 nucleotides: TGTGCCAGCAGCTCCGCGGGGGATACGCAGTATTTT. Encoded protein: CASSSAGDTQYF.